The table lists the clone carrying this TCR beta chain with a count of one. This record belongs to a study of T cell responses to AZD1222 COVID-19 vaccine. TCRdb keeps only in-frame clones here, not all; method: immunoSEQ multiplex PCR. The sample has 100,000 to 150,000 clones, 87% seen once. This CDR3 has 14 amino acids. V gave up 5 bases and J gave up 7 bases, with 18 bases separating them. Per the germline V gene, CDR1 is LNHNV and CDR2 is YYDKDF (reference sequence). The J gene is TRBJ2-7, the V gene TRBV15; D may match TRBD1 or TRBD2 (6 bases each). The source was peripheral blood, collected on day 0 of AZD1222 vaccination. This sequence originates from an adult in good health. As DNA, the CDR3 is TGTGCCACCAGCCCGCAGGCAGGGGCGGGGGAGCAGTACTTC. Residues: CATSPQAGAGEQYF.